The clone carrying this TCR beta chain was seen a single time. V lost 0 bases, J lost 7 bases, and 10 bases lay in between. This CDR3 contains 15 residues. Per the germline V gene, CDR1 is LNHNV and CDR2 is YYDKDF (reference sequence). TCRdb's copy holds only in-frame clones and misses some; the assay was immunoSEQ multiplex PCR. In the table there are 100,000 or so clones, roughly nine tenths of which are singletons. This record comes from a study of T cell responses to AZD1222 COVID-19 vaccine. The sequence was collected from an adult in good health. The source material was peripheral blood, sampled on day 0 of AZD1222 vaccination. This chain joins TRBV15 and TRBJ1-6; D remains unclear. CDR3 sequence (DNA): TGTGCCACCAGCAGAGATAAGGGTCTGAATTCACCCCTCCACTTT. Amino acid sequence: CATSRDKGLNSPLHF.